These 10 T cell receptor beta chains were sequenced from one sample in a study of CD8+CD57+ T cells in acquired aplastic anemia. The template used for profiling TCR beta VDJ and CDR3 was genomic DNA. A single record per CDR3 protein comes from TCRdb applying MiXCR to the reads. Among fewer than 250,000 distinct CDR3 sequences listed, almost 50% were seen once. Patients who underwent sequencing had shown CD8+CD57+ cell expansion by flow cytometry. Sequences were obtained from sorted CD4+, CD8+, or CD8+CD57+ T cells (not recorded which) from PBMCs. The source of these receptors is a human donor with aplastic anemia.

This clonotype has ten or more counts. This rearrangement joins TRBV7-8 to TRBJ2-2; a weak D match, TRBD2 (6 bases). Trimming removed 2 bases at V and 5 bases at J, with 12 bases between. From germline, CDR1 is SGHVS and CDR2 FQNEAQ. CDR3 size: 15 residues. For the CDR3, the DNA is TGTGCCAGCAGCTTATGGCCACGGGGGACCGGGGAGCTGTTTTTT. Translated: CASSLWPRGTGELFF.

The V call is TRBV19, the J call TRBJ1-6; the D gene is possibly TRBD1 (5 bases). The CDR3 has 13 residues. Germline V gene data show CDR1 as LNHDA and CDR2 as SQIVND (reference sequence). V shed 1 base and J shed 9 bases, with 7 bases lying between them. The CDR3 sequence: CASSIGGGSPLHF. In nucleotides, the CDR3 is TGTGCCAGTAGTATAGGGGGGGGTTCACCCCTCCACTTT.

V usage is TRBV12-3 or TRBV12-4 and J usage is TRBJ2-7, with 10 nucleotides matching TRBD2. This CDR3 has 15 amino acids. The V gene end was trimmed by 5 bases and the J gene end by 7 bases; junction bases not matched to a gene: 11. This chain's CDR3 is CASSPSGGAYNEQYF. CDR3 nucleotide sequence: TGTGCCAGCAGTCCAAGCGGGGGGGCCTACAATGAGCAGTACTTC.

This clonotype was seen once. This sequence joins TRBV10-2 and TRBJ1-2; D ambiguous. CDR1 is WSHSY and CDR2 is SAAADI in the germline V gene. CDR3 length equals 13 residues. Trimming took off 5 bases at V and 5 bases at J, with 12 bases between the two ends. Written as DNA, the CDR3 is TGCGCCAGCAGTCACACAGATTCTTATGGCTACACCTTC. Its protein product is CASSHTDSYGYTF.

This clonotype was observed once. The chain couples TRBV19 to TRBJ1-1; TRBD1 aligns across 10 bases. The ends lost 6 bases at V and 4 bases at J; junction bases unmatched: 8. Germline loops: CDR1 LNHDA, CDR2 SQIVND (reference sequence). The CDR3 consists of 15 residues. The CDR3 nucleotides are TGTGCCAGTAGGGGGACAGGGGAGGAGGGCACTGAAGCTTTCTTT. Its translation is CASRGTGEEGTEAFF. The complete variable domain, with remaining parts taken from reference TRBV19 and TRBJ1-1, reads DGGITQSPKYLFRKEGQNVTLSCEQNLNHDAMYWYRQDPGQGLRLIYYSQIVNDFQKGDIAEGYSVSREKKESFPLTVTSAQKNPTAFYLCASRGTGEEGTEAFFGQGTRLTVV.

Ten or more counts support this clonotype. The J gene is TRBJ1-4, the V gene TRBV5-8, with a weak D call TRBD1 (6 bases). Trimming shortened V by 0 bases and J by 11 bases, and 14 bases separated the two germline ends. The CDR3 runs 14 residues. CDR1 and CDR2 (germline): SGHTS, YDEGEE. CDR3 sequence reads: CASSLAKGGSKLFF. The CDR3 bases are TGTGCCAGCAGCTTGGCCAAAGGGGGGAGCAAACTGTTTTTT.

This chain joins TRBV19 and TRBJ1-1, with D hard to call. Trimming cost V 8 bases and J 8 bases, with 9 bases left between them. CDR1 LNHDA and CDR2 SQIVND come from the germline V gene (reference sequence). The CDR3 runs 10 residues. CDR3 in DNA: TGTGCCAGTGCAGCTGCCGAAGCTTTCTTT. It translates to CASAAAEAFF. The variable domain in full, completed from reference TRBV19 and TRBJ1-1, reads DGGITQSPKYLFRKEGQNVTLSCEQNLNHDAMYWYRQDPGQGLRLIYYSQIVNDFQKGDIAEGYSVSREKKESFPLTVTSAQKNPTAFYLCASAAAEAFFGQGTRLTVV.

The chain joins TRBV19 to TRBJ2-7, with 10 nucleotides matching TRBD1. Per germline, CDR1 LNHDA and CDR2 SQIVND (reference sequence). After removal of 7 bases from V and 7 bases from J, the junction contained 13 bases not matched to a gene. This CDR3 region has 15 residues. CDR3 in amino acids: CASMWDRGPGEEQYF. DNA for the CDR3: TGTGCCAGTATGTGGGACAGGGGTCCTGGGGAAGAGCAGTACTTC.

The V and J genes are TRBV7-9 and TRBJ2-5, with D perhaps TRBD1 (5 bases). Germline CDR1 SEHNR, CDR2 FQNEAQ (reference sequence). The length of the CDR3 is 15 residues. Trimming took 3 bases from V and 3 from J, leaving 14 bases between them. CDR3 sequence: CASSFRTGAKETQYF. CDR3 DNA sequence: TGTGCCAGCAGCTTTCGAACAGGAGCAAAAGAGACCCAGTACTTC.

The chain carries TRBV2 and TRBJ1-5; the D is unclear. The V and J ends lost 5 bases and 1 base respectively, with 9 bases between them. This CDR3 is built from 14 residues. Germline V lookup: CDR1 SNHLY, CDR2 FYNNEI. The CDR3, as DNA: TGTGCCAGCAGTCGAGCGGGGAGCAATCAGCCCCAGCATTTT. Protein sequence: CASSRAGSNQPQHF.